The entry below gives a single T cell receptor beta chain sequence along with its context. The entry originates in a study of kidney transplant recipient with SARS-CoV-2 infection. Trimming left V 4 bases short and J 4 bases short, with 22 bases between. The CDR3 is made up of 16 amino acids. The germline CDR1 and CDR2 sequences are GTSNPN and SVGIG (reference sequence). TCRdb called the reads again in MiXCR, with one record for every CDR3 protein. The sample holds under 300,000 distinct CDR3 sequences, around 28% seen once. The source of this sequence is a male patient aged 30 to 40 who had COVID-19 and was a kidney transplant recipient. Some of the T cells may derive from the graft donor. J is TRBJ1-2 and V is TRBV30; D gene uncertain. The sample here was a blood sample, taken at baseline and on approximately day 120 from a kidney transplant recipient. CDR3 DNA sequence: TGTGCCTGGAAAAGTCTGCGTTATAGAAAGACCTATGGCTACACCTTC. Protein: CAWKSLRYRKTYGYTF.